Sequencing of this TCR beta chain was carried out in a study of T cell changes during pregnancy in multiple sclerosis. CDR1 is MNHNS, CDR2 SASEGT, per germline. This CDR3 contains 13 residues. Deletions cut 2 bases from V and 9 bases from J, with 11 bases between. TCRdb's table, derived via immunoSEQ multiplex PCR, lists solely in-frame clones and lacks some. In the table there are about 89,000 clones, approximately 94% of which are singletons. V and J are TRBV6-1 and TRBJ2-1; D might be TRBD1 (5 bases). This receptor was identified in a female donor with multiple sclerosis, enrolled in a pregnancy study. The sample consisted of peripheral blood, taken in the third trimester of pregnancy. The CDR3 here is CASSESRAGEQFF. CDR3 bases: TGTGCCAGCAGTGAAAGCAGGGCCGGTGAGCAGTTCTTC.